The entry that follows covers one T cell receptor (beta chain) sequence. The antigen is undetermined. The data are from a study of cytomegalovirus exposure and HLA in healthy donors. Study findings and constraints: Among donors in an Asian-associated ancestry cluster, a later analysis reportedly found fewer N-insertions than the roughly 730-donor mean. Cytomegalovirus status was reportedly diagnosed by the classifier with high specificity and sensitivity. It was reported that TCR beta sequences correctly inferred the HLA-A and HLA-B alleles for most subjects.

Germline values: CDR1 SGHVS, CDR2 FQNEAQ. Trimming stripped 7 bases from V and 0 bases from J, with 19 bases between. The CDR3 is 16 residues long. The study ran its PCR with 60 Vbeta and 13 Jbeta primers. Only in-frame clones appear in the TCRdb table, and some are missing; sequencing was by immunoSEQ multiplex PCR. Altogether 150,000 to 200,000 clones are present, approximately 84% being singletons, with the ten largest covering under 5%. Sequencing used PBMCs. This TCR came from a girl aged 5-17 years in good health and CMV-seropositive. V usage is TRBV7-8 and J usage is TRBJ2-7; perhaps TRBD2 as D (6 bases). CDR3 in amino acids: CASTVTGTYSSYEQYF. The CDR3 bases are TGTGCCAGCACCGTTACCGGGACTTATAGCTCCTACGAGCAGTACTTC.